This T cell receptor (beta chain) was recovered during a study of cytomegalovirus exposure and HLA in healthy donors. The PCR employed 60 Vbeta primers together with 13 Jbeta primers. Data came from immunoSEQ multiplex PCR; TCRdb stores just in-frame clones and leaves some out. The table lists around 150,000 clones, 79% of them singletons. The length of the CDR3 is 16 residues. CDR1 MNHEY and CDR2 SVGAGI come from the germline V gene. The V and J ends lost 2 bases and 7 bases respectively, with 18 bases between them. To note about this clone: The antigen is undetermined.

Study observations and caveats: The authors listed around 150 TCR beta chains as cytomegalovirus-associated.

This receptor was obtained from a man aged 50 to 60 in good health and CMV-seropositive. Specimen: PBMCs. J is TRBJ2-1 and V is TRBV6-5, with D perhaps matching TRBD2 (5 bases). Written as DNA, the CDR3 is TGTGCCAGCAGTTACACGGACTCCGATACTCGGAATGAGCAGTTCTTC. It translates to CASSYTDSDTRNEQFF.